The 6 T cell receptor beta chains below were found in one sample sequenced in a study of response to subunit inactivated influenza vaccine. MiXCR, run by TCRdb on the RT-PCR reads, gives a single entry per CDR3 protein. The table includes approximately 700,000 distinct CDR3 sequences, about 14% detected once. Sequencing used PBMCs from blood, obtained roughly 15 days before vaccination. The receptors were sampled from a man in his fifties who received an inactivated influenza vaccine.

This clonotype was observed a few times. The V and J genes are TRBV6-4 and TRBJ2-7; D possibly corresponds to TRBD1 (5 bases). This CDR3 has 13 residues. V shed 6 bases and J shed 5 bases, with 14 bases lying between them. Looked up from germline, CDR1 is MRHNA and CDR2 is SNTAGT. Here the CDR3 reads CASRRQPGNEQYF. The CDR3 DNA sequence: TGTGCCAGCAGACGACAGCCCGGTAACGAGCAGTACTTC.

V gene TRBV5-1 combines with J gene TRBJ1-2; 8 bases align to TRBD1. Germline-derived CDR1 and CDR2 are SGHRS and YFSETQ. Unmatched junction bases numbered 4, after V lost 0 bases and J lost 6 bases. The CDR3 is made up of 14 amino acids. Here the CDR3 reads CASSLARGLDGYTF. CDR3 coding DNA: TGCGCCAGCAGCTTGGCCAGGGGGCTGGATGGCTACACCTTC.

This clonotype was found many times. V is TRBV4-1 and J is TRBJ1-2; D call uncertain. The CDR3 is made up of 15 amino acids. Germline assignment: CDR1 MGHRA and CDR2 YSYEKL. Trimming removed 0 bases from V and 7 bases from J, with 15 bases in between. The chain's CDR3 is CASSQEGAVTSGYTF. The CDR3 region has the DNA TGCGCCAGCAGCCAAGAGGGTGCGGTAACGAGTGGCTACACCTTC.

Only one count was recorded for this clonotype. The CDR3 is CASSQVPGLITDTQYF. CDR3 DNA sequence: TGCGCCAGCAGCCAAGTCCCGGGACTTATCACAGATACGCAGTATTTT. The V call is TRBV4-1, the J call TRBJ2-3, with D tentatively TRBD2 (6 bases). Trimming cost V 1 base and J 2 bases, with 13 bases left between them. This CDR3 has 16 amino acids. Germline V lookup: CDR1 MGHRA, CDR2 YSYEKL.

Written as DNA, the CDR3 is TGTGCCAGCAGCCTGATAGACGAGCAGTACTTC. It translates to CASSLIDEQYF. The genes are TRBV7-8 and TRBJ2-7; D not resolved. The CDR3 runs to 11 residues. Germline-derived CDR1 and CDR2 are SGHVS and FQNEAQ. V was clipped by 5 bases and J by 5 bases, with 7 bases between them.

CDR3 DNA: TGTGCCAGCAGCGCGGGTGCGTCCGATACGCAGTATTTT. It codes for CASSAGASDTQYF. This chain joins TRBV7-2 and TRBJ2-3; a possible D gene is TRBD2 (5 bases). Germline CDR1 and CDR2: SGHTA and FQGNSA. Trimming cost V 5 bases and J 6 bases, with 12 bases left between them. The CDR3 is made up of 13 amino acids.